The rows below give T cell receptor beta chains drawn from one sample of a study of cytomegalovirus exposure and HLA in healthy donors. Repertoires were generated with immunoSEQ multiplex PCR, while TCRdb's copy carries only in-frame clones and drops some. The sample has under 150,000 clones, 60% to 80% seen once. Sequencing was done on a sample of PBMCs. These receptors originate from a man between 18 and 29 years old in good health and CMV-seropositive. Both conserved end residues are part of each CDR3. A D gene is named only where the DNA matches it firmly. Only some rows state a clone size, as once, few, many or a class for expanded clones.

CDR3nt: TGTGCCAGCAGGTACGACAGAAAAGTGGCCCCCAATCAGCCCCAGCATTTT
CDR3aa: CASRYDRKVAPNQPQHF
v_gene: TRBV2
d_gene: -
j_gene: TRBJ1-5
abundance: -

CDR3nt: TGTGCCAGCCGACGTAGCGGGGGGCAGTACTTC
CDR3aa: CASRRSGGQYF
v_gene: TRBV6-1
d_gene: TRBD2
j_gene: TRBJ2-7
abundance: -

CDR3nt: TGTGCCAGCAGTTTAGGAGGGACGGGCACTGAAGCTTTCTTT
CDR3aa: CASSLGGTGTEAFF
v_gene: TRBV28
d_gene: -
j_gene: TRBJ1-1
abundance: -

CDR3nt: TGTGCCAGCAGTGAAGGAATAGCGGGAAGGCTGCAGTATTTT
CDR3aa: CASSEGIAGRLQYF
v_gene: TRBV6-1
d_gene: TRBD2
j_gene: TRBJ2-3
abundance: -

CDR3nt: TGTGCCAGCAGCCGGCAGGGTTACTATGGCTACACCTTC
CDR3aa: CASSRQGYYGYTF
v_gene: TRBV14
d_gene: -
j_gene: TRBJ1-2
abundance: -

CDR3nt: TGTGCCAGCAGTAATCCGGGACAGGGTGCAACTAATGAAAAACTGTTTTTT
CDR3aa: CASSNPGQGATNEKLFF
v_gene: TRBV2
d_gene: TRBD1
j_gene: TRBJ1-4
abundance: -

CDR3nt: TGTGCCAGCAGCTTGTTACATAGCAATCAGCCCCAGCATTTT
CDR3aa: CASSLLHSNQPQHF
v_gene: TRBV5-5
d_gene: -
j_gene: TRBJ1-5
abundance: -

CDR3nt: TGCGCCAGCAGCTTATTGCGGCAGAACACTGAAGCTTTCTTT
CDR3aa: CASSLLRQNTEAFF
v_gene: TRBV5-1
d_gene: -
j_gene: TRBJ1-1
abundance: -

CDR3nt: TGTGCCAGCAGTGTCGGGACTAGCGGGGGGTTCCCCCACGAGCAGTACTTC
CDR3aa: CASSVGTSGGFPHEQYF
v_gene: TRBV27
d_gene: TRBD2
j_gene: TRBJ2-7
abundance: -

CDR3nt: TGTGCCAGCAGTTACCAAACAGCAATTTATGGCTACACCTTC
CDR3aa: CASSYQTAIYGYTF
v_gene: TRBV6-5
d_gene: -
j_gene: TRBJ1-2
abundance: -

CDR3nt: TGTGCCAGCAGCTTAGCGGGGAACACCGGGGAGCTGTTTTTT
CDR3aa: CASSLAGNTGELFF
v_gene: TRBV11-3
d_gene: -
j_gene: TRBJ2-2
abundance: -

CDR3nt: TGTGCCAGCAGCGGAGGGGGGGCCACGTCTGAAGCTTTCTTT
CDR3aa: CASSGGGATSEAFF
v_gene: TRBV28
d_gene: -
j_gene: TRBJ1-1
abundance: -

CDR3nt: TGTGCCAGCTCTACAGAGAGCTCCTATAATTCACCCCTCCACTTT
CDR3aa: CASSTESSYNSPLHF
v_gene: TRBV2
d_gene: -
j_gene: TRBJ1-6
abundance: -

CDR3nt: TGTGCCACCAGCCCTAATACAGGGACCAATCAGCCCCAGCATTTT
CDR3aa: CATSPNTGTNQPQHF
v_gene: TRBV15
d_gene: -
j_gene: TRBJ1-5
abundance: -

CDR3nt: TGTGCCAGCAGTTTATTAGGGGTCTCCTACGAGCAGTACTTC
CDR3aa: CASSLLGVSYEQYF
v_gene: TRBV27
d_gene: -
j_gene: TRBJ2-7
abundance: -

CDR3nt: TGTGCCAGCAGTTTATCCGGGAATCAGTACAATGAGCAGTTCTTC
CDR3aa: CASSLSGNQYNEQFF
v_gene: TRBV27
d_gene: -
j_gene: TRBJ2-1
abundance: -

CDR3nt: TGTGCCAGCAGTACCCCGGTGAACCCGCTATTCTATGGCTACACCTTC
CDR3aa: CASSTPVNPLFYGYTF
v_gene: TRBV28
d_gene: -
j_gene: TRBJ1-2
abundance: -

CDR3nt: TGTGCCAGCATGGGGGGTGGCTACACCTTC
CDR3aa: CASMGGGYTF
v_gene: TRBV6-4
d_gene: -
j_gene: TRBJ1-2
abundance: -

CDR3nt: TGTGCCAGCAGCCAGCGGGGACAGACCACAGATACGCAGTATTTT
CDR3aa: CASSQRGQTTDTQYF
v_gene: TRBV4-2
d_gene: -
j_gene: TRBJ2-3
abundance: -

CDR3nt: TGTGCCAGCAGTGCCCCCCGGGACAGGGGCTTCCTAGCCAAAAACATTCAGTACTTC
CDR3aa: CASSAPRDRGFLAKNIQYF
v_gene: TRBV6-1
d_gene: TRBD1
j_gene: TRBJ2-4
abundance: once

CDR3nt: TGCGCCAGCAGCTTGGGCCAGGGGGCTGGCCAAGAGACCCAGTACTTC
CDR3aa: CASSLGQGAGQETQYF
v_gene: TRBV5-1
d_gene: TRBD1
j_gene: TRBJ2-5
abundance: -

CDR3nt: TGCGCCAGCAGTGAGTGGAGGGGGCGAGGGCAGCCCCAGCATTTT
CDR3aa: CASSEWRGRGQPQHF
v_gene: TRBV10-2
d_gene: TRBD1
j_gene: TRBJ1-5
abundance: -

CDR3nt: TGCGCCAGCAGTCCACCCCGGACTAAGGCCGGGGAGACCCAGTACTTC
CDR3aa: CASSPPRTKAGETQYF
v_gene: TRBV4-1
d_gene: -
j_gene: TRBJ2-5
abundance: few

CDR3nt: TGCGCCAGCGCCCCGGGGGACGTATCCTACGAGCAGTACTTC
CDR3aa: CASAPGDVSYEQYF
v_gene: TRBV5-1
d_gene: -
j_gene: TRBJ2-7
abundance: -

CDR3nt: TGTGCCAGCAGTTCCGGCAGGGGCTATAATTCACCCCTCCACTTT
CDR3aa: CASSSGRGYNSPLHF
v_gene: TRBV27
d_gene: -
j_gene: TRBJ1-6
abundance: -

CDR3nt: TGTGCCAGCAGCCCCAGGGGGATCCAAGAGACCCAGTACTTC
CDR3aa: CASSPRGIQETQYF
v_gene: TRBV7-6
d_gene: TRBD1
j_gene: TRBJ2-5
abundance: -

CDR3nt: TGTGCCAGCAGTGAACTAGCGGCGAGCTCCTACGAGCAGTACTTC
CDR3aa: CASSELAASSYEQYF
v_gene: TRBV2
d_gene: TRBD2
j_gene: TRBJ2-7
abundance: -

CDR3nt: TGTGCCAGCAGTTTGGGTGGTGGGGGGTCACCCCTCCACTTT
CDR3aa: CASSLGGGGSPLHF
v_gene: TRBV28
d_gene: -
j_gene: TRBJ1-6
abundance: -

CDR3nt: TGCGCCAGCAGCGCCCGGGACAGGGGGTTTAATTCACCCCTCCACTTT
CDR3aa: CASSARDRGFNSPLHF
v_gene: TRBV4-1
d_gene: TRBD1
j_gene: TRBJ1-6
abundance: -

CDR3nt: TGTGCCAGCAGTTTCGGACAGGGGTTCCGCTATGGCTACACCTTC
CDR3aa: CASSFGQGFRYGYTF
v_gene: TRBV6-5
d_gene: TRBD1
j_gene: TRBJ1-2
abundance: once

CDR3nt: TGTGCCAGCCTCATGGAGCTCTGGAATTCACCCCTCCACTTT
CDR3aa: CASLMELWNSPLHF
v_gene: TRBV2
d_gene: -
j_gene: TRBJ1-6
abundance: -

CDR3nt: TGTGCCAGCAGTCTAATAGCGGGGGGCTACAATGAGCAGTTCTTC
CDR3aa: CASSLIAGGYNEQFF
v_gene: TRBV6-1
d_gene: TRBD2
j_gene: TRBJ2-1
abundance: -

CDR3nt: TGCGCCAGCAGCTTGGGACTAGTTTCTGAGCAGTTCTTC
CDR3aa: CASSLGLVSEQFF
v_gene: TRBV5-1
d_gene: -
j_gene: TRBJ2-1
abundance: -

CDR3nt: TGCGCCAGCAGCTTGTACGCTGGGGAGACTGAAGCTTTCTTT
CDR3aa: CASSLYAGETEAFF
v_gene: TRBV5-1
d_gene: -
j_gene: TRBJ1-1
abundance: -

CDR3nt: TGTGCCAGCATTGGGACATCTCAGGGCTATGGCTACACCTTC
CDR3aa: CASIGTSQGYGYTF
v_gene: TRBV2
d_gene: -
j_gene: TRBJ1-2
abundance: -

CDR3nt: TGTGCCAGCAATCCGGGAGACCAAGAGACCCAGTACTTC
CDR3aa: CASNPGDQETQYF
v_gene: TRBV11-2
d_gene: -
j_gene: TRBJ2-5
abundance: -

CDR3nt: TGCAGCGTTGAGAACCGAGAAGAAAAACTGTTTTTT
CDR3aa: CSVENREEKLFF
v_gene: TRBV29-1
d_gene: -
j_gene: TRBJ1-4
abundance: -

CDR3nt: TGTGCCAGCACCCCGGGGACAGCGAAAACTGAAGCTTTCTTT
CDR3aa: CASTPGTAKTEAFF
v_gene: TRBV11-3
d_gene: TRBD1
j_gene: TRBJ1-1
abundance: -

CDR3nt: TGTGCCAGCAGCTTGACAGGCACCTACGAGCAGTACTTC
CDR3aa: CASSLTGTYEQYF
v_gene: TRBV5-6
d_gene: -
j_gene: TRBJ2-7
abundance: -

CDR3nt: TGTGCCAGCAGCCAAGTACAGGGCCAGGGGGCTTTCTTT
CDR3aa: CASSQVQGQGAFF
v_gene: TRBV14
d_gene: -
j_gene: TRBJ1-1
abundance: -

CDR3nt: TGCGCCAGCAGCTTGGGGGCAGGGGCTGGGGTAAGCTACGAGCAGTACTTC
CDR3aa: CASSLGAGAGVSYEQYF
v_gene: TRBV5-1
d_gene: -
j_gene: TRBJ2-7
abundance: -

CDR3nt: TGTGCCAGCAGTAGCGGGCACACCGGGGAGCTGTTTTTT
CDR3aa: CASSSGHTGELFF
v_gene: TRBV28
d_gene: -
j_gene: TRBJ2-2
abundance: -

CDR3nt: TGTGCCAGCAGCTGGAGGACTTACGAGCAGTACTTC
CDR3aa: CASSWRTYEQYF
v_gene: TRBV5-6
d_gene: -
j_gene: TRBJ2-7
abundance: few

CDR3nt: TGTGCCAGCAGACGGGACTCGAGCACAGATACGCAGTATTTT
CDR3aa: CASRRDSSTDTQYF
v_gene: TRBV6-1
d_gene: -
j_gene: TRBJ2-3
abundance: -

CDR3nt: TGCAGTGCTAGAGCTGGGGAGCTGTTTTTT
CDR3aa: CSARAGELFF
v_gene: TRBV20-1
d_gene: -
j_gene: TRBJ2-2
abundance: -

CDR3nt: TGCGCCAGCAGCTTGGGGATCTGGGAGGCGGTGAACTACACCTTC
CDR3aa: CASSLGIWEAVNYTF
v_gene: TRBV5-1
d_gene: -
j_gene: TRBJ1-2
abundance: few

CDR3nt: TGTGCCAGCAGTGTCACGGTGAACAATCAGCCCCAGCATTTT
CDR3aa: CASSVTVNNQPQHF
v_gene: TRBV6-1
d_gene: -
j_gene: TRBJ1-5
abundance: few

CDR3nt: TGTGCCAGCAGCTTAAGCCACCAGCAGGGTTTGAACACTGAAGCTTTCTTT
CDR3aa: CASSLSHQQGLNTEAFF
v_gene: TRBV7-3
d_gene: -
j_gene: TRBJ1-1
abundance: -

CDR3nt: TGTGCCAGCAGCTTAGCGACGGGGGATCAGCCCCAGCATTTT
CDR3aa: CASSLATGDQPQHF
v_gene: TRBV7-9
d_gene: -
j_gene: TRBJ1-5
abundance: once

CDR3nt: TGTGCCAGTATGGGGGTCAGGGGTTTTGGGATGAACACTGAAGCTTTCTTT
CDR3aa: CASMGVRGFGMNTEAFF
v_gene: TRBV19
d_gene: -
j_gene: TRBJ1-1
abundance: -

CDR3nt: TGTGCCAGCAGCGTAGCTTGGGAGAGCACTGAAGCTTTCTTT
CDR3aa: CASSVAWESTEAFF
v_gene: TRBV9
d_gene: -
j_gene: TRBJ1-1
abundance: once

CDR3nt: TGTGCCAGCAGCGTAGGGCGGGCGCGTGGCACCGGGGAGCTGTTTTTT
CDR3aa: CASSVGRARGTGELFF
v_gene: TRBV9
d_gene: -
j_gene: TRBJ2-2
abundance: -

CDR3nt: TGTGCCAGCAGCTCCCTATATGGACAGGCCTTT
CDR3aa: CASSSLYGQAF
v_gene: TRBV11-2
d_gene: TRBD1
j_gene: TRBJ1-4
abundance: -

CDR3nt: TGTGCCAGCATAGCGGGGAGAGGGGCCGGGGAGCTGTTTTTT
CDR3aa: CASIAGRGAGELFF
v_gene: TRBV6-6
d_gene: TRBD2
j_gene: TRBJ2-2
abundance: -

CDR3nt: TGTGCCAGTACCGACAGGGGGATTAATTCACCCCTCCACTTT
CDR3aa: CASTDRGINSPLHF
v_gene: TRBV19
d_gene: TRBD1
j_gene: TRBJ1-6
abundance: -

CDR3nt: TGCAGTGCCCGTCGCACAGATACGCAGTATTTT
CDR3aa: CSARRTDTQYF
v_gene: TRBV20-1
d_gene: -
j_gene: TRBJ2-3
abundance: -

CDR3nt: TGTGCCAGCAGTGGGGGACAGGGTCTTTGTAATTCACCCCTCCACTTT
CDR3aa: CASSGGQGLCNSPLHF
v_gene: TRBV6-4
d_gene: TRBD1
j_gene: TRBJ1-6
abundance: -

CDR3nt: TGTGCCAGCAGTTTTTCGACAGGGGGCTATGGCTACACCTTC
CDR3aa: CASSFSTGGYGYTF
v_gene: TRBV6-5
d_gene: TRBD1
j_gene: TRBJ1-2
abundance: -

CDR3nt: TGTGCCTGGAGTCCGGGGATGGTAGACTACGAGCAGTACTTC
CDR3aa: CAWSPGMVDYEQYF
v_gene: TRBV30
d_gene: -
j_gene: TRBJ2-7
abundance: few